These 12 T cell receptor beta chains originate from one sample sequenced in a study of OX40 agonist ivuxolimab in advanced cancers. Library creation used the immunoSEQ multiplex PCR assay. TCRdb carries this immuneACCESS record with in-frame sequences only. Its versions omit some clonotypes, under half of them owing to an unresolved V gene in the studies checked, with the rest unexplained. Within this sample are more than 55,000 clones, with about 88% of them counted one time only. The ten most abundant clones make up about 0.82% of the sample. Sequenced here: CD4+ or CD8+ T cells sorted from blood, sampled in a trial of the OX40 agonist ivuxolimab. These receptors originate from an adult with an advanced solid tumor such as melanoma, head and neck, liver or kidney cancer.

This clone was seen once. V is TRBV5-1 and J is TRBJ2-4; D possibly corresponds to TRBD2 (5 bases). The V and J ends lost 0 bases and 3 bases respectively, with 10 bases between them. The CDR3 sequence is 15 residues long. CDR1 is SGHRS and CDR2 is YFSETQ in the germline V gene. This CDR3 reads CASSLDGIGKNIQYF. CDR3 bases: TGCGCCAGCAGCTTGGACGGGATAGGCAAAAACATTCAGTACTTC.

The J gene is TRBJ1-2, the V gene TRBV5-1; D perhaps matches TRBD1 (5 bases). The V gene lost 0 bases and the J gene lost 5 bases, with 5 bases spanning the gap. This CDR3 is built from 12 residues. Germline loops: CDR1 SGHRS, CDR2 YFSETQ. Here the CDR3 reads CASSLGQYGYTF. The CDR3 DNA follows: TGCGCCAGCAGCTTGGGACAGTATGGCTACACCTTC.

V usage is TRBV28 and J usage is TRBJ2-7; TRBD1 matches 7 bases. Looked up from germline, CDR1 is MDHEN and CDR2 is SYDVKM. The CDR3 is made up of 14 amino acids. The J segment lost 3 bases and the V segment lost 5 bases, leaving 7 bases of the junction unmatched. The CDR3 region is CASSTQGVRYEQYF. CDR3 in DNA: TGTGCCAGCAGTACCCAGGGGGTACGCTACGAGCAGTACTTC.

This rearrangement joins TRBV4-1 to TRBJ2-7; 7 bases fit TRBD1. This CDR3 is 15 amino acids long. V shed 0 bases and J 2 bases; nucleotides not matched to a gene: 4. Germline assignment: CDR1 MGHRA and CDR2 YSYEKL. In nucleotides, the CDR3 is TGCGCCAGCAGCCAAGAAGGGGGCGGGCCCTACGAGCAGTACTTC. Encoded protein: CASSQEGGGPYEQYF.

V usage is TRBV7-2 and J usage is TRBJ2-7, with D perhaps given as TRBD1 or TRBD2 (5 bases each). Germline V gene lookup returns CDR1 SGHTA and CDR2 FQGNSA. Trimming took off 2 bases at V and 7 bases at J, with 15 bases between the two ends. The CDR3 runs to 14 residues. CDR3 amino acids: CASSLPGRGAEQYF. The DNA for the CDR3 is TGTGCCAGCAGCTTACCGGGGCGAGGGGCTGAGCAGTACTTC.

This chain connects TRBV6-5 to TRBJ1-1; 8 nucleotides align to TRBD1. The J segment lost 1 base and the V segment lost 8 bases, leaving 6 bases of the junction unmatched. The length of the CDR3 is 14 residues. Germline-derived CDR1 and CDR2 are MNHEY and SVGAGI. CDR3 in DNA: TGTGCCAGCGGGCAGGGGGCAAGGAACACTGAAGCTTTCTTT. Protein product: CASGQGARNTEAFF.

Notes on this clone: A read error may produce the germline difference seen at one junction end. The V call is TRBV14, the J call TRBJ2-7, with D perhaps matching TRBD1 or TRBD2 (7 bases each). This CDR3 spans 13 amino acids. Germline CDR1 and CDR2: SGHDN and FVKESK. The CDR3 coding sequence is TGTGCCAGCAGCCCCTCCGCACCGACAGGGAGGGACTTC. It encodes CASSPSAPTGRDF.

The chain is built from TRBV5-1 and TRBJ2-1; TRBD2 agrees at 8 bases. CDR3 length equals 15 residues. The V segment lost 0 bases and the J segment 9 bases; nucleotides outside the gene matches: 8. Germline values: CDR1 SGHRS, CDR2 YFSETQ. CDR3 sequence (DNA): TGCGCCAGCAGCTTGGGTGGGACTAGGGCCGTTGAGCAGTTCTTC. Its translation is CASSLGGTRAVEQFF.

The DNA of the CDR3 is TGTGCCAGCAGTGAAAGGGCGTGGGCCTACGAGCAGTACTTC. This sequence encodes CASSERAWAYEQYF. V and J are TRBV6-1 and TRBJ2-7; D gene uncertain. V lost 2 bases, J lost 2 bases, and 10 bases lay in between. Germline loops: CDR1 MNHNS, CDR2 SASEGT. CDR3 length: 14 amino acids.

J is TRBJ2-7 and V is TRBV4-2; TRBD2 matches 7 bases. Germline CDR1 reads LGHNA; CDR2 reads YNFKEQ. The CDR3 has 14 amino acids. V shed 5 bases and J 0 bases; nucleotides not matched to a gene: 4. The CDR3: CASSGSGDSYEQYF. The CDR3 bases are TGTGCCAGCAGCGGAAGCGGGGACTCCTACGAGCAGTACTTC.

This clone was seen only once. The V gene is TRBV9, the J gene TRBJ2-6; possibly TRBD1 for D (5 bases). CDR1 and CDR2 (germline): SGDLS, YYNGEE. The CDR3 extends over 15 amino acids. Trimming left V 0 bases short and J 2 bases short, with 6 bases between. In DNA, the CDR3 is TGTGCCAGCAGCGTAGCAGGGCCTGGGGCCAACGTCCTGACTTTC. Translated, it gives CASSVAGPGANVLTF.

The chain recombines TRBV12-2 with TRBJ2-5; TRBD2 reflects the table's D call only, with no check against the DNA. TRBV12-2 is a recognized pseudogene. The CDR3 extends over 18 amino acids. CDR3 region: CASRPGASGGLHQETQYF. The CDR3 nucleotides read TGTGCAAGTCGCCCAGGGGCTAGCGGGGGGCTCCACCAAGAGACCCAGTACTTC.